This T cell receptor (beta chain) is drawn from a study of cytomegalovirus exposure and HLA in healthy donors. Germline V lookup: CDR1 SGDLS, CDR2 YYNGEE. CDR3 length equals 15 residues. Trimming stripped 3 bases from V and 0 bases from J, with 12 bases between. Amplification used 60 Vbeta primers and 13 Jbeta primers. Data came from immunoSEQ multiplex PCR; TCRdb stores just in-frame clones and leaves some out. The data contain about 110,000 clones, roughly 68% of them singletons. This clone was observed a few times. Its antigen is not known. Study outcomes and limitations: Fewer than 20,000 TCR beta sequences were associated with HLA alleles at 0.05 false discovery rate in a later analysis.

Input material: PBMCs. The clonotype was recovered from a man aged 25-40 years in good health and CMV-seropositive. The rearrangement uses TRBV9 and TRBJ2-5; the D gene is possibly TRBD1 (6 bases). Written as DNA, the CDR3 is TGTGCCAGCAGCGACACAGGGACCTACCAAGAGACCCAGTACTTC. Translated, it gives CASSDTGTYQETQYF. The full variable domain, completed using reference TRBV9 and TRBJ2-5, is DSGVTQTPKHLITATGQRVTLRCSPRSGDLSVYWYQQSLDQGLQFLIQYYNGEERAKGNILERFSAQQFPDLHSELNLSSLELGDSALYFCASSDTGTYQETQYFGPGTRLLVL.